This TCR beta chain is drawn from a study of blood T cell repertoires in COVID-19. In the study overall: Samples came from the United States, Italy and Spain, spanning acute and convalescent COVID-19. Sources were T cells, B-cell-depleted T cells, or PBMCs; the material itself was cDNA or gDNA.

As handled by the study authors: The authors estimated nucleated cell counts from reference gene primer amplification. The table came from immunoSEQ multiplex PCR; TCRdb's copy has only in-frame clones and leaves some out. That table gives V, J and clone size, and the DNA gave D and trimming. The table includes tens of thousands of clones, 70% to 90% detected once. This CDR3 has 15 residues. Germline values: CDR1 SGDLS, CDR2 YYNGEE. Trimming took off 4 bases at V and 6 bases at J, with 19 bases between the two ends. The sequence came from an older man with acute or convalescent COVID-19. The genes are TRBV9 and TRBJ1-1; no definite D call. The sequencing input was peripheral blood. DNA of the CDR3: TGTGCCAGCAGCCCAAGACACAGTCGGTCTTCTGAAGCTTTCTTT. Amino acid sequence: CASSPRHSRSSEAFF.